These T cell receptor beta chains were read from a single sample in a study of radiation and T cells in renal cell carcinoma. Libraries were prepared by immunoSEQ multiplex PCR; TCRdb keeps only in-frame clonotypes and omits some of them. The sample carries about 130,000 clones, nearly 90% recorded once. The sequencing used blood, collected from a patient whose treatment included radiotherapy and nephrectomy. These receptors originate from a woman aged 45-60 years with renal cell carcinoma. Each CDR3 is given with its conserved first and last residue. A D gene is named only where the DNA matches it firmly. Clone sizes are given selectively: once, few, many, or a class where the clone is expanded.

d_call j_call v_call clone_size cdr3_nt cdr3_aa
NA TRBJ2-5 TRBV6-5 NA TGTGCCAGCAGTTACAATCAAGAGACCCAGTACTTC CASSYNQETQYF
TRBD2 TRBJ2-7 TRBV11-2 NA TGTGCCAGCGGGAGAGGGACTAGCGGGAACGAGCAGTACTTC CASGRGTSGNEQYF
NA TRBJ2-5 TRBV7-9 NA TGTGCCAGCAGGGGCCGGCGGCGGGGTATTGGGCGAGAGACCCAGTACTTC CASRGRRRGIGRETQYF
TRBD2 TRBJ2-3 TRBV7-2 NA TGTGCCAGCACCGGACTAGCGGGGGCCCGCACAGATACGCAGTATTTT CASTGLAGARTDTQYF
TRBD2 TRBJ2-1 TRBV7-3 NA TGTGCCAGCAGCCAAATACTAGCGGGGGTGAATGAGCAGTTCTTC CASSQILAGVNEQFF
TRBD1 TRBJ2-2 TRBV4-3 NA TGCGCCAGCAGCCAAGAGGCGACAGGGGGTACCACCGGGGAGCTGTTTTTT CASSQEATGGTTGELFF
NA TRBJ2-7 TRBV5-1 once NA CASSTSSARGQYEQYF
NA TRBJ1-2 TRBV11-2 NA TGTGCCAGCAGCTTAGAGAGGTTTAACTATGGCTACACCTTC CASSLERFNYGYTF
NA TRBJ1-3 TRBV2 NA TGTGCCAGCAGTGATAGGGGTCGGAGGGATATGGCTGGAAACACCATATATTTT CASSDRGRRDMAGNTIYF
NA TRBJ2-1 TRBV6-1 NA TGTGCCAGCAGTGAAGGGGCTGGAGAGCAGTTCTTC CASSEGAGEQFF
TRBD2 TRBJ2-5 TRBV4-1 NA TGCGCCAGCAGCCAAGACGGTAGCGGGGGGGCCTTAGAGACCCAGTACTTC CASSQDGSGGALETQYF
NA TRBJ2-7 TRBV19 NA TGTGCCAGTAGTTTCCTCGGGGGACGGATCTACGAGCAGTACTTC CASSFLGGRIYEQYF
NA TRBJ1-6 TRBV18 NA TGTGCCAGCTCACCATCCTACAGGGACAATTCACCCCTCCACTTT CASSPSYRDNSPLHF
NA TRBJ1-1 TRBV7-8 NA TGTGCCAGCAGCTTAGAGGTGAACACTGAAGCTTTCTTT CASSLEVNTEAFF
NA TRBJ2-7 TRBV25-1 few TGTGCCTCAGGGAACTACGAGCAGTACTTC CASGNYEQYF
TRBD1 TRBJ1-6 TRBV5-4 NA TGTGCCAGCAGCAAGCCTACAGGGGCGGAAAATTCACCCCTCCACTTT CASSKPTGAENSPLHF
NA TRBJ2-2 TRBV7-2 NA TGTGCCAGCAGCCTAACAGGGACCGGGGAGCTGTTTTTT CASSLTGTGELFF
NA TRBJ1-2 TRBV7-9 once TGTGCCAGCAGCTTAGCACAGGATTACTATGGCTACACCTTC CASSLAQDYYGYTF
NA TRBJ1-2 TRBV6-5 NA TGTGCCAGCAGACCCCCGGCTTGGAGGGGCTATGGCTACACCTTC CASRPPAWRGYGYTF
NA TRBJ1-5 TRBV19 NA TGTGCCAGTAGTGTCCGGGACTCCTATCAGCCCCAGCATTTT CASSVRDSYQPQHF
TRBD2 TRBJ2-7 TRBV6-5 NA TGTGCCAGCAGTTACTCCTCCTCGGGGGGTGGCGAGCAGTACTTC CASSYSSSGGGEQYF